What follows are 25 T cell receptor beta chains derived from one specimen sequenced in a study of brain T cells in children with intractable seizures. Time point denoted: blood from clinic visit 5 months post-surgery; TSC patient then seizure free. Assay used: immunoSEQ multiplex PCR; TCRdb lists only in-frame clones, some missing. This sample has 300,000 to 400,000 clones, with 93% found just once. Material: peripheral blood, obtained roughly 5 months after surgery. The receptors stem from a boy younger than two with tuberous sclerosis and intractable seizures.

The CDR3 is CASSLKGLRYEQYF. CDR3 coding DNA: TGTGCCAGCAGCTTGAAGGGTTTGAGGTACGAGCAGTACTTC. The chain recombines TRBV5-4 with TRBJ2-7, with D unresolved. Per the germline V gene, CDR1 is SGHNT and CDR2 is YYREEE (reference sequence). Trimming took 1 base from V and 4 from J, leaving 12 bases between them. This CDR3 spans 14 amino acids.

The V call is TRBV6-5, the J call TRBJ2-7; D gene uncertain. The CDR3 length is 14 residues. Trimming cost V 6 bases and J 5 bases, with 17 bases left between them. Per germline, CDR1 MNHEY and CDR2 SVGAGI. The CDR3 loop reads CASRSTGSLDEQYF. Here the CDR3 DNA reads TGTGCCAGCAGAAGTACCGGGTCCCTCGACGAGCAGTACTTC.

V is TRBV4-1 and J is TRBJ1-1; D unresolved. The CDR3 loop spans 15 amino acids. Per germline, CDR1 MGHRA and CDR2 YSYEKL. The germline V and J ends were trimmed by 1 base and 5 bases, with 14 bases remaining between them. The CDR3 here is CASSQVPKRLTEAFF. CDR3 bases: TGCGCCAGCAGCCAAGTCCCCAAAAGGCTTACTGAAGCTTTCTTT.

This sequence joins TRBV5-1 and TRBJ2-1, with 11 nucleotides matching TRBD2. V was clipped by 0 bases and J by 5 bases; unmatched bases: 4. Germline CDR1 SGHRS, CDR2 YFSETQ. This CDR3 has 16 residues. The CDR3 loop reads CASSLEGLAENNEQFF. The CDR3 coding sequence is TGCGCCAGCAGCTTGGAGGGACTAGCGGAAAACAATGAGCAGTTCTTC.

This clone was picked up one time. This sequence joins TRBV30 and TRBJ2-7; 10 bases match TRBD1. Germline V lookup: CDR1 GTSNPN, CDR2 SVGIG (reference sequence). The CDR3 is 14 amino acids. Unmatched junction bases numbered 7, after V lost 5 bases and J lost 3 bases. The CDR3 bases are TGTGCCTGGGACCGGGACAGGGGTTTCTACGAGCAGTACTTC. This encodes CAWDRDRGFYEQYF.

The chain employs TRBV7-2 and TRBJ2-3, with D unclear. The germline V and J ends were trimmed by 3 bases and 0 bases, with 7 bases remaining between them. This CDR3 has 14 amino acids. Per the germline V gene, CDR1 is SGHTA and CDR2 is FQGNSA. This chain's CDR3 is CASSFIGSTDTQYF. The CDR3 DNA sequence: TGTGCCAGCAGCTTCATTGGGAGCACAGATACGCAGTATTTT.

The chain has TRBV2 and TRBJ1-1, with TRBD1 matching 7 bases. Per the germline V gene, CDR1 is SNHLY and CDR2 is FYNNEI. The CDR3 length is 16 residues. J was trimmed by 1 base and V by 4 bases; bases with no gene match: 9. The CDR3 DNA reads TGTGCCAGCAGTGTTAGGAGGGGGCTCGAGAACACTGAAGCTTTCTTT. This sequence encodes CASSVRRGLENTEAFF.

The CDR3 sequence: CATSTRDRVATGELFF. DNA of the CDR3: TGTGCCACCAGCACCCGGGACAGGGTGGCCACCGGGGAGCTGTTTTTT. The chain is built from TRBV15 and TRBJ2-2; TRBD1 aligns across 9 bases. Germline values: CDR1 LNHNV, CDR2 YYDKDF (reference sequence). V was pared by 4 bases and J by 4 bases, with 7 bases of the junction left unmatched. This CDR3 has 16 residues.

The chain is built from TRBV15 and TRBJ2-7; D unclear. This CDR3 comprises 14 residues. V gave up 0 bases and J gave up 10 bases, with 16 bases separating them. Looked up from germline, CDR1 is LNHNV and CDR2 is YYDKDF (reference sequence). CDR3 protein: CATSRDPPLLGQYF. The DNA of the CDR3 is TGTGCCACCAGCAGAGATCCGCCCCTTCTCGGTCAGTACTTC.

This clone was recorded once. V is TRBV18 and J is TRBJ1-2; the match to TRBD1 covers 9 bases. V dropped 3 bases and J dropped 4; count of bases not matched to a gene: 6. CDR1 and CDR2 (germline): KGHSH, LQKENI. The CDR3 loop spans 15 amino acids. CDR3 residues: CASSPYLQGAYGYTF. The CDR3 DNA reads TGTGCCAGCTCACCTTACTTACAGGGGGCCTATGGCTACACCTTC.

V gene TRBV6-5 combines with J gene TRBJ1-6; TRBD1 aligns across 12 bases. With 8 bases clipped from V and 9 bases from J, the junction kept 5 bases outside the gene matches. This CDR3 contains 14 residues. Per the germline V gene, CDR1 is MNHEY and CDR2 is SVGAGI. CDR3 sequence: CASGTGGDGSPLHF. The CDR3 nucleotides read TGTGCCAGCGGGACAGGGGGCGATGGTTCACCCCTCCACTTT.

The genes are TRBV19 and TRBJ2-7; 11 nucleotides match TRBD1. Unmatched junction bases numbered 0, after V lost 3 bases and J lost 2 bases. Germline V gives CDR1 LNHDA, CDR2 SQIVND (reference sequence). The CDR3 sequence is 14 residues long. CDR3 coding DNA: TGTGCCAGTAGTATGGGACAGGGGGCCTACGAGCAGTACTTC. Translation: CASSMGQGAYEQYF.

The V and J genes are TRBV5-1 and TRBJ2-7, with 8 bases lining up with TRBD1. V lost 0 bases, J lost 0 bases, and 8 bases stayed unmatched. The CDR3 loop spans 17 amino acids. Germline V CDR1 and CDR2: SGHRS, YFSETQ. CDR3 amino acids: CASSLVVPGGPSYEQYF. DNA of the CDR3: TGCGCCAGCAGCTTGGTGGTCCCAGGGGGCCCCTCCTACGAGCAGTACTTC.

The rearrangement joins TRBV9 to TRBJ2-3, with unresolved D. Trimming removed 4 bases from V and 2 bases from J, with 8 bases in between. CDR1 SGDLS and CDR2 YYNGEE come from the germline V gene. The CDR3 covers 13 residues. The CDR3 nucleotides are TGTGCCAGCAGCCTCCGGCCCACAGATACGCAGTATTTT. This translates into CASSLRPTDTQYF. Using reference TRBV9 and TRBJ2-3 for the parts outside the CDR3, the full variable domain is DSGVTQTPKHLITATGQRVTLRCSPRSGDLSVYWYQQSLDQGLQFLIQYYNGEERAKGNILERFSAQQFPDLHSELNLSSLELGDSALYFCASSLRPTDTQYFGPGTRLTVL.

The rearrangement joins TRBV3-1 (or the pseudogene TRBV3-2) to TRBJ2-7; perhaps TRBD2 as D (6 bases). Germline-derived CDR1 and CDR2 are LGHDT and YNNKEL (reference sequence). V shed 6 bases and J shed 3 bases, with 12 bases lying between them. This CDR3 spans 13 amino acids. The CDR3 protein is CASSHSGNYEQYF. DNA of the CDR3: TGTGCCAGCAGTCATAGCGGAAACTACGAGCAGTACTTC.

This chain uses TRBV5-1 with TRBJ2-1; the match to TRBD1 covers 7 bases. Trimming cost V 4 bases and J 0 bases; bases outside gene matches: 7. The CDR3 totals 16 residues. Germline CDR1 is SGHRS and CDR2 is YFSETQ. The CDR3 bases are TGCGCCAGCAGCGTATCCGGGACAGTCTCCTACAATGAGCAGTTCTTC. Translation: CASSVSGTVSYNEQFF.

This chain links TRBV30 with TRBJ2-5, with 7 nucleotides matching TRBD1. V gave up 5 bases and J gave up 4 bases; unmatched junction bases: 13. CDR1 GTSNPN and CDR2 SVGIG come from the germline V gene (reference sequence). The CDR3 is 15 residues long. The CDR3 here is CAWAPGQLLTETQYF. The CDR3 bases are TGTGCCTGGGCTCCGGGACAGCTCCTGACAGAGACCCAGTACTTC.

This chain uses TRBV3-1 (or the pseudogene TRBV3-2) with TRBJ1-2; D is perhaps TRBD1 (6 bases). V was shortened by 5 bases and J by 8 bases, with 18 bases between the two germline ends. Germline V lookup: CDR1 LGHDT, CDR2 YNNKEL (reference sequence). The CDR3 sequence is 14 residues long. The CDR3 here is CASSSGRTAGGYTF. For the CDR3, the DNA is TGTGCCAGCAGCTCGGGGAGGACAGCGGGGGGCTACACCTTC.

The CDR3: CASSSGGLAFF. The CDR3 DNA follows: TGTGCCAGCAGCTCCGGGGGTCTCGCTTTCTTT. The chain joins TRBV7-3 to TRBJ1-1, with D possibly being TRBD1 (5 bases). Germline V lookup: CDR1 SGHTA, CDR2 FQGTGA. Trimming removed 4 bases at V and 11 bases at J, with 11 bases between. The CDR3 spans 11 residues.

J is TRBJ2-1 and V is TRBV28; no firm D call. CDR1 is MDHEN, CDR2 SYDVKM, per germline. Trimming took off 3 bases at V and 6 bases at J, with 6 bases between the two ends. CDR3 length equals 12 residues. As DNA, the CDR3 is TGTGCCAGCAGTTTTAAGCGCAATGAGCAGTTCTTC. Translating gives CASSFKRNEQFF.

The V and J genes are TRBV21-1 and TRBJ2-5; TRBD1 is taken as the D call from the table, unchecked against the DNA. TRBV21-1 is an annotated pseudogene. This CDR3 comprises 20 residues. The CDR3: CASGDALSGAERTVQETQYF. The CDR3 coding sequence is TGTGCCAGCGGAGATGCTTTATCGGGTGCGGAGCGGACAGTACAAGAGACCCAGTACTTC.

The V and J genes are TRBV5-1 and TRBJ2-2; a weak D match, TRBD2 (5 bases). Germline CDR1 is SGHRS and CDR2 is YFSETQ. The CDR3 length is 15 residues. Between the trimmed V and J ends, which lost 5 bases and 0 bases, there was a span of 11 bases. In DNA, the CDR3 is TGCGCCAGCAGAGTCCCGGGGACGAACACCGGGGAGCTGTTTTTT. Amino acid sequence: CASRVPGTNTGELFF. Supplemented by reference TRBV5-1 and TRBJ2-2, the full variable domain reads KAGVTQTPRYLIKTRGQQVTLSCSPISGHRSVSWYQQTPGQGLQFLFEYFSETQRNKGNFPGRFSGRQFSNSRSEMNVSTLELGDSALYLCASRVPGTNTGELFFGEGSRLTVL.

This clone has only one observation. The chain has TRBV9 and TRBJ1-1, with 8 bases that match TRBD1. CDR3 size: 15 residues. The germline gives CDR1 SGDLS, CDR2 YYNGEE. V lost 1 base and J lost 1; bases outside the gene matches: 3. This chain's CDR3 is CASSVIQGGNTEAFF. The DNA for the CDR3 is TGTGCCAGCAGCGTAATACAGGGGGGGAACACTGAAGCTTTCTTT.

The chain combines TRBV10-3 with TRBJ2-7, with TRBD1 matching 9 bases. The germline gives CDR1 ENHRY, CDR2 SYGVKD. This CDR3 contains 14 residues. V gave up 10 bases and J gave up 1 base; unmatched junction bases: 8. The CDR3 reads CATSRDRVSYEQYF. The CDR3, as DNA: TGTGCCACCAGCCGGGACAGGGTTTCCTACGAGCAGTACTTC.

This clone was observed once. The J gene is TRBJ2-1, the V gene TRBV5-4; TRBD1 agrees at 7 bases. Germline assignment: CDR1 SGHNT and CDR2 YYREEE (reference sequence). CDR3 length: 16 amino acids. J was trimmed by 8 bases and V by 4 bases; bases with no gene match: 15. This chain's CDR3 is CASSLPPRGSLDEQFF. DNA for the CDR3: TGTGCCAGCAGCCTTCCGCCCAGGGGGAGTTTGGATGAGCAGTTCTTC.